These 20 T cell receptor beta chains were sequenced from one sample in a study of response to subunit inactivated influenza vaccine. MiXCR, applied by TCRdb to the RT-PCR reads, yields one record per CDR3 protein. The table shows roughly 780,000 distinct CDR3 sequences, with approximately 18% occurring only once. Here the sequenced sample was PBMCs from blood, taken 5 days after vaccination. These receptors were obtained from a man aged 45 to 65 who received an inactivated influenza vaccine.

This clonotype was counted only a few times. This rearrangement joins TRBV5-1 to TRBJ2-2; D might be TRBD1 or TRBD2, each matching 5 bases. The V end was cut by 5 bases, the J end by 6 bases, with 17 bases between. Per germline, CDR1 SGHRS and CDR2 YFSETQ. The CDR3 has 15 residues. The CDR3 coding sequence is TGCGCCAGCAGTTGGGAACTGTCGGGACCCGGGGAGCTGTTTTTT. Translating it yields CASSWELSGPGELFF.

This chain joins TRBV11-2 and TRBJ2-2, with TRBD2 identical over 13 bases. The germline V gene encodes CDR1 SGHAT and CDR2 FQNNGV. J lost 4 bases, V lost 6 bases, and 8 bases had no gene match. The CDR3 sequence is 17 residues long. The CDR3 is CASRGLAGRPSTGELFF. The CDR3 coding sequence is TGTGCCAGCAGGGGACTAGCGGGGCGCCCTAGCACCGGGGAGCTGTTTTTT.

This sequence joins TRBV7-2 and TRBJ1-4, with D perhaps matching TRBD1 (5 bases). The CDR3 is 15 amino acids. CDR1 SGHTA and CDR2 FQGNSA come from the germline V gene. The ends were cut back, 5 bases at V and 5 bases at J, with 15 bases in the middle. The CDR3 protein is CASSAGTVGNEKLFF. The CDR3 DNA is TGTGCCAGCAGCGCCGGGACGGTTGGCAATGAAAAACTGTTTTTT.

This clonotype turned up a few times. V usage is TRBV15 and J usage is TRBJ1-2; TRBD1 might be the D (5 bases). Trimming stripped 6 bases from V and 8 bases from J, with 16 bases between. CDR3 size: 13 residues. The germline V gene encodes CDR1 LNHNV and CDR2 YYDKDF (reference sequence). The DNA for the CDR3 is TGTGCCACCAGTCAATCAGGGAGGGAAGGCTACACCTTC. Its protein product is CATSQSGREGYTF.

The table lists this clonotype with many counts. The chain joins TRBV15 to TRBJ2-3, with D hard to call. CDR3 length: 17 residues. The V gene lost 0 bases and the J gene lost 1 base, with 14 bases spanning the gap. Germline CDR1 is LNHNV and CDR2 is YYDKDF (reference sequence). Here the CDR3 reads CATSRDNIQLRTDTQYF. In DNA, the CDR3 is TGTGCCACCAGCAGAGATAACATTCAGCTACGCACAGATACGCAGTATTTT.

The chain is built from TRBV7-9 and TRBJ2-7; no clear D gene. The germline V gene encodes CDR1 SEHNR and CDR2 FQNEAQ (reference sequence). V lost 5 bases, J lost 5 bases, and 25 bases lay in between. This CDR3 region has 17 residues. The CDR3 protein is CASSPVRWVSLGNEQYF. The CDR3 DNA follows: TGTGCCAGCAGCCCAGTCCGGTGGGTGTCCCTGGGGAACGAGCAGTACTTC.

The chain employs TRBV5-1 and TRBJ2-2; D may be TRBD1 or TRBD2 (5 bases each). Germline CDR1 and CDR2: SGHRS and YFSETQ. The CDR3 contains 14 residues. V lost 4 bases, J lost 4 bases, and 11 bases lay in between. Here the CDR3 reads CASSLGPTTGELFF. The DNA of the CDR3 is TGCGCCAGCAGCCTGGGACCAACCACCGGGGAGCTGTTTTTT.

The rearrangement joins TRBV7-2 to TRBJ1-1; 7 positions agree with TRBD1. CDR1 is SGHTA and CDR2 is FQGNSA in the germline V gene. V shed 5 bases, J shed 5 bases, and the junction held 11 bases outside the gene matches. The CDR3 has 15 residues. The CDR3 DNA is TGTGCCAGCAGCCGCAGCCCAAAGACAGGGACTGAAGCTTTCTTT. Amino acid sequence: CASSRSPKTGTEAFF.

This clonotype was detected only a few times. The chain carries TRBV5-4 and TRBJ2-5, with TRBD1 identical over 8 bases. CDR3 size: 16 residues. V lost 2 bases and J lost 2; bases outside the gene matches: 8. The germline gives CDR1 SGHNT, CDR2 YYREEE (reference sequence). The DNA of the CDR3 is TGTGCCAGCAGCTTTCACAGGGGGACCCAACAAGAGACCCAGTACTTC. It translates to CASSFHRGTQQETQYF.

This clonotype has just a few counts. In DNA form, the CDR3 reads TGTGCCAGCAGTTCCAGGGGGACAGGGTCAGATACGCAGTATTTT. Translating it yields CASSSRGTGSDTQYF. The rearrangement links TRBV12-3 or TRBV12-4 to TRBJ2-3, with 9 positions matching TRBD1. The CDR3 runs to 15 residues. The V gene end was trimmed by 4 bases and the J gene end by 4 bases; junction bases not matched to a gene: 6.

This clonotype was picked up a small number of times. V gene TRBV27 combines with J gene TRBJ1-2, with 7 bases matching TRBD1. There are 15 residues in the CDR3. V dropped 2 bases and J dropped 4; count of bases not matched to a gene: 7. CDR1 is MNHEY and CDR2 is SMNVEV in the germline V gene (reference sequence). This CDR3 is CASSLRSTGSYGYTF. The CDR3, as DNA: TGTGCCAGCAGTTTACGGTCGACAGGGAGCTATGGCTACACCTTC.

The chain employs TRBV4-3 and TRBJ1-1; 9 bases align to TRBD1. The CDR3 runs 14 residues. Germline V gene data show CDR1 as LGHNA and CDR2 as YSLEER. V shed 2 bases, J shed 8 bases, and the junction held 6 bases outside the gene matches. The CDR3 here is CASSQISGTGEAFF. The CDR3, as DNA: TGCGCCAGCAGCCAAATTTCCGGGACAGGGGAAGCTTTCTTT.

Concerning this clonotype: A much larger clonotype is one base distant, so this may be a read error. The V call is TRBV7-2, the J call TRBJ2-7; D ambiguous. This CDR3 is built from 14 residues. CDR1 and CDR2 (germline): SGHTA, FQGNSA. CDR3 region: CASRLGQRSYEQYF. DNA for the CDR3: TGTGCCAGCCGCTTAGGCCAGAGATCCTACGAGCAGTACTTC. Supplemented by reference TRBV7-2 and TRBJ2-7, the full variable domain reads GAGVSQSPSNKVTEKGKDVELRCDPISGHTALYWYRQSLGQGLEFLIYFQGNSAPDKSGLPSDRFSAERTGGSVSTLTIQRTQQEDSAVYLCASRLGQRSYEQYFGPGTRLTVT.

A few counts support this clonotype. The V gene is TRBV20-1, the J gene TRBJ2-1; TRBD2 aligns across 10 bases. Germline CDR1 is DFQATT and CDR2 is SNEGSKA (reference sequence). V dropped 3 bases and J dropped 8; count of bases not matched to a gene: 7. This CDR3 contains 14 residues. The DNA of the CDR3 is TGCAGTGCTAGTTCACTAGCGGGACTCGATGAGCAGTTCTTC. Translating gives CSASSLAGLDEQFF.

The chain combines TRBV10-3 with TRBJ2-7; D might be TRBD1 or TRBD2, each matching 5 bases. With 6 bases removed from V and 2 bases from J, the gap between germline ends came to 14 bases. There are 14 residues in the CDR3. Germline CDR1 reads ENHRY; CDR2 reads SYGVKD. The CDR3 here is CAIRPGTDAYEQYF. The CDR3 DNA is TGTGCCATCAGGCCCGGGACGGACGCCTACGAGCAGTACTTC.

This clonotype was detected ten times or more. The V gene is TRBV28, the J gene TRBJ1-5, with 7 bases fitting TRBD1. This CDR3 spans 22 amino acids. V shed 1 base, J shed 2 bases, and the junction held 23 bases outside the gene matches. CDR1 and CDR2 from the germline V gene are MDHEN and SYDVKM. CDR3 amino acids: CASSLSFRTGDSALLGNQPQHF. Written as DNA, the CDR3 is TGTGCCAGCAGTTTATCCTTCCGCACTGGGGACAGCGCCTTATTGGGCAATCAGCCCCAGCATTTT.

This clonotype has more than one count but fewer than ten. The chain recombines TRBV6-1 with TRBJ1-2; D is unclear. Germline loops: CDR1 MNHNS, CDR2 SASEGT. V gave up 7 bases and J gave up 7 bases, with 22 bases separating them. The CDR3 runs to 15 residues. The CDR3, as DNA: TGTGCCAGCACCAGATTTTCCGGGGAAGAGGGTGGCTACACCTTC. Translated, it gives CASTRFSGEEGGYTF.

The V gene is TRBV9, the J gene TRBJ2-2; 7 bases line up with TRBD2. Unmatched junction bases numbered 5, after V lost 0 bases and J lost 6 bases. CDR1 SGDLS and CDR2 YYNGEE come from the germline V gene. The CDR3 has 15 amino acids. CDR3 protein: CASSVGGGFAGELFF. The CDR3 nucleotides are TGTGCCAGCAGCGTAGGGGGGGGATTTGCCGGGGAGCTGTTTTTT.

This clonotype was counted many times. The rearrangement uses TRBV7-2 and TRBJ2-2, with 13 nucleotides matching TRBD2. The germline V gene encodes CDR1 SGHTA and CDR2 FQGNSA. V shed 5 bases, J shed 5 bases, and the junction held 8 bases outside the gene matches. CDR3 length equals 17 residues. The DNA for the CDR3 is TGTGCCAGCAGCCGCCGGACTAGCGGGAGAGAAACCGGGGAGCTGTTTTTT. This sequence encodes CASSRRTSGRETGELFF.

This clonotype was seen a handful of times. The chain uses TRBV6-5 and TRBJ2-7, with D perhaps TRBD1 or TRBD2 (5 bases each). This CDR3 is built from 17 residues. V was shortened by 2 bases and J by 0 bases, with 17 bases between the two germline ends. Germline loops: CDR1 MNHEY, CDR2 SVGAGI. Here the CDR3 reads CASSYPSNWGNSYEQYF. The CDR3 DNA follows: TGTGCCAGCAGTTACCCATCCAATTGGGGGAACTCCTACGAGCAGTACTTC.